This TCR beta chain comes out of a study of cytomegalovirus exposure and HLA in healthy donors. Broader study findings: Some TCR beta chains (more than 150 of them) were listed as cytomegalovirus-associated. Productive status was seen about 87% or about 30% of the time for most TCR beta V segments in an earlier analysis. Usually a TCR sequence was rare, but some public TCRs were found in many donors. TCR beta sequences reportedly predicted most subjects' HLA-A and HLA-B alleles accurately.

Comment on this clone: The antigen is not known.

Vbeta (60) and Jbeta (13) primers were used in the PCR. The protocol was immunoSEQ multiplex PCR, while the TCRdb copy is restricted to in-frame clones and leaves out a portion. Here the sample table reports 130,000 or so clones. The CDR3 is made up of 16 amino acids. Germline V lookup: CDR1 MDHEN, CDR2 SYDVKM. The V end was cut by 3 bases, the J end by 2 bases, with 14 bases between. The sequence was collected from a man aged 18 to 29 in good health and CMV-seronegative. The J gene is TRBJ1-5, the V gene TRBV28, with no clear D. Sequenced input: PBMCs. The CDR3 sequence is CASSLRRDPGNQPQHF. CDR3 in DNA: TGTGCCAGCAGTTTGCGCCGGGATCCTGGCAATCAGCCCCAGCATTTT. Complete variable domain (other parts from reference TRBV28 and TRBJ1-5): DVKVTQSSRYLVKRTGEKVFLECVQDMDHENMFWYRQDPGLGLRLIYFSYDVKMKEKGDIPEGYSVSREKKERFSLILESASTNQTSMYLCASSLRRDPGNQPQHFGDGTRLSIL.